One TCR beta chain is described in this entry. Its antigen is unknown. The study made its TRB cDNA libraries by 5' RACE, adding UMI labels. No DNA is given; TCRdb re-called the 5' RACE reads and lists each CDR3 protein once. This repertoire includes about 120,000 distinct CDR3 sequences. These data are taken from a study of CXCR3-negative and CXCR3-positive naive CD8 T cells. Study-level background: Summed over all libraries, TRB reads came to roughly 150 million, with about 1.5 +/- 0.3 million per library.

This CDR3 comprises 14 residues. Definition of naive CD8+ T cells rested on a CD45RO-CCR7+CD27+CD95- profile. Study findings and constraints: Relative to memory CD8+ cells, whose diversity was much lower, both naive subsets had comparably high diversity.

The V gene is TRBV12-3 or TRBV12-4, the J gene TRBJ2-7; the TCRdb D gene call, TRBD2, has no DNA to confirm it. The origin of this receptor is a human donor in good health. Some clones in this sample may be carry-over from other donors' samples. The sequenced sample was naive CXCR3- CD8+ T cells from blood. The subset here: CD45RO-CCR7+CD27+CD95- naive CD8+ T cells lacking CXCR3 (TNR3-). CDR3: CASSLTSGSYEQYF.